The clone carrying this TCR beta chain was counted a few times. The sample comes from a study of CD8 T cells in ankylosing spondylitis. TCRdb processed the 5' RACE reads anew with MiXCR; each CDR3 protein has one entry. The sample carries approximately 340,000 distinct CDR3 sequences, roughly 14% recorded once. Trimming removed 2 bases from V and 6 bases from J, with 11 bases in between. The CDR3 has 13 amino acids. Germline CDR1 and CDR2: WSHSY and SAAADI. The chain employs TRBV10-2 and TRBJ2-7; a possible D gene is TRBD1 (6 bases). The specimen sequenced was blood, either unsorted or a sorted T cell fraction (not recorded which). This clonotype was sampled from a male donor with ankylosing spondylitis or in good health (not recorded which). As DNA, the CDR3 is TGCGCCAGCAGTGAGCAGGGGTGGAGCGAGCAGTACTTC. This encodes CASSEQGWSEQYF.